This T cell receptor (beta chain) was recovered during a study of blood T cell repertoires in COVID-19. This clone was picked up a small number of times. Authors' processing steps: Reference gene primer amplification in the assay estimated nucleated cell counts. The assay was immunoSEQ multiplex PCR, and TCRdb's table has in-frame clones only and misses some. The V and J calls and clone size come from that table; D and trimming were worked out from the DNA. This sample carries 140,000 to 150,000 clones, around 81% of them seen once, and the ten largest clones take about 3%. Sequencing input: peripheral blood. The TCR comes from a middle-aged woman with active or convalescent COVID-19.

CDR3 sequence (DNA): TGTGCCAGTAGTATCAAGGGGCAGGGAGGGAACTATGGCTACACCTTC. Protein: CASSIKGQGGNYGYTF. The rearrangement joins TRBV19 to TRBJ1-2; possibly TRBD1 for D (5 bases). Trimming took off 3 bases at V and 2 bases at J, with 16 bases between the two ends. Per germline, CDR1 LNHDA and CDR2 SQIVND (reference sequence). CDR3 length equals 16 residues.